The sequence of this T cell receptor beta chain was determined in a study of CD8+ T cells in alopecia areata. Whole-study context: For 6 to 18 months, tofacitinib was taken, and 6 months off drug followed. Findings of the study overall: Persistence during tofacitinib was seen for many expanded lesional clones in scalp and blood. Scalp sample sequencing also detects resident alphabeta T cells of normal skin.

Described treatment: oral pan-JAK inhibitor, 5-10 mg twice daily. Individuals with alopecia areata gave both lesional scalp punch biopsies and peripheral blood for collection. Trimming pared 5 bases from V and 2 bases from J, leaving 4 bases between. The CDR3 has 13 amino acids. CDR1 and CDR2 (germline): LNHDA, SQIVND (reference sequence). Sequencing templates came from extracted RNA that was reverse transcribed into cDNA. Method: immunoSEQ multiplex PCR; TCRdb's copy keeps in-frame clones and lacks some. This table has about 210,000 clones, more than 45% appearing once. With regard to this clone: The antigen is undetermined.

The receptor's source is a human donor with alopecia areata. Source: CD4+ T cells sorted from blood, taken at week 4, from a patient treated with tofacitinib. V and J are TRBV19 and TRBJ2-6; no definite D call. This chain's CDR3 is CASSSTGANVLTF. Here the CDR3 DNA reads TGTGCCAGTAGTTCCACTGGGGCCAACGTCCTGACTTTC.